The 24 T cell receptor beta chains given below trace back to one sample, sequenced in a study of TIL therapy for anti-PD-1-resistant metastatic lung cancer. This sample's time point: pre-treatment sample, taken before nivolumab and TIL therapy. Most excised metastases sampled were pleural nodules or supraclavicular lymph nodes. The immunoSEQ assay was v3. Profiled with immunoSEQ multiplex PCR; TCRdb holds only in-frame clones, not every one. The data contain tens of thousands of clones, 60% to 80% of them singletons. The sequencing used tumor tissue, collected at baseline. These receptors came from a woman aged 25 to 80 with non-small cell lung cancer.

This clone occurred a few times. This chain joins TRBV19 and TRBJ1-1; D not certain. Trimming took 3 bases from V and 6 from J, leaving 11 bases between them. This CDR3 spans 13 amino acids. CDR1 and CDR2 from the germline V gene are LNHDA and SQIVND (reference sequence). The CDR3 DNA is TGTGCCAGTAGTATCGGTCCCCAGGCTGAAGCTTTCTTT. Translating gives CASSIGPQAEAFF.

The chain couples TRBV5-5 to TRBJ1-5; D gene uncertain. The CDR3 runs 14 residues. Per germline, CDR1 SGHKS and CDR2 YYEKEE (reference sequence). V was cut by 0 bases and J by 4 bases, with 8 bases left in between. The CDR3 bases are TGTGCCAGCAGCTTGGTGGCAATTAATCAGCCCCAGCATTTT. It encodes CASSLVAINQPQHF.

The chain carries TRBV11-3 and TRBJ2-1; possibly TRBD2 for D (5 bases). Trimming removed 5 bases from V and 4 bases from J, with 9 bases in between. The CDR3 spans 13 residues. Germline V gene lookup returns CDR1 SGHNT and CDR2 YENEEA. Here the CDR3 reads CASSVDSYNEQFF. CDR3 DNA: TGTGCCAGCAGCGTGGACTCGTACAATGAGCAGTTCTTC.

The rearrangement links TRBV29-1 to TRBJ2-5; no clear D. The CDR3 spans 11 residues. CDR1 is SQVTM and CDR2 is ANQGSEA in the germline V gene. V lost 4 bases, J lost 0 bases, and 3 bases lay in between. CDR3 in amino acids: CSVGHQETQYF. The CDR3 bases are TGCAGCGTTGGACACCAAGAGACCCAGTACTTC.

This clone came up many times. The chain joins TRBV30 to TRBJ1-1; D is unclear. Trimming removed 0 bases at V and 9 bases at J, with 14 bases between. Germline V gene sequence: CDR1 GTSNPN, CDR2 SVGIG (reference sequence). CDR3 size: 13 residues. The CDR3 sequence is CAWSVGPGGKAFF. CDR3 coding DNA: TGTGCCTGGAGTGTTGGGCCAGGAGGCAAAGCTTTCTTT.

The V and J genes are TRBV9 and TRBJ2-1, with 16 bases matching TRBD2. V dropped 4 bases and J dropped 4; count of bases not matched to a gene: 2. The CDR3 is made up of 16 amino acids. Germline-derived CDR1 and CDR2 are SGDLS and YYNGEE. The CDR3 protein is CASSLGLAGGYNEQFF. DNA for the CDR3: TGTGCCAGCAGCTTGGGACTAGCGGGAGGGTACAATGAGCAGTTCTTC.

This chain connects TRBV6-1 to TRBJ2-2; the D gene is possibly TRBD2 (5 bases). V was pared by 3 bases and J by 6 bases, with 11 bases between. The germline V gene has CDR1 MNHNS and CDR2 SASEGT. The CDR3 runs 14 residues. Here the CDR3 DNA reads TGTGCCAGCAGTGAGGGGAGCAAGTCCGGGGAGCTGTTTTTT. Translated, it gives CASSEGSKSGELFF.

The V and J genes are TRBV9 and TRBJ1-1; D is ambiguous. From germline, CDR1 is SGDLS and CDR2 YYNGEE. The CDR3 loop spans 14 amino acids. V dropped 0 bases and J dropped 4 bases, with 10 bases sitting between them. The CDR3 protein is CASSVGEGGTEAFF. The CDR3 DNA reads TGTGCCAGCAGCGTAGGTGAGGGAGGCACTGAAGCTTTCTTT.

This clone was counted only a few times. V gene TRBV30 combines with J gene TRBJ2-7; maybe TRBD1 (6 bases). This CDR3 region has 15 residues. The ends were cut back, 4 bases at V and 4 bases at J, with 20 bases in the middle. The germline CDR1 and CDR2 sequences are GTSNPN and SVGIG (reference sequence). The CDR3 is CAWTPVGRGQYEQYF. The CDR3 DNA reads as TGTGCCTGGACCCCCGTGGGCAGGGGCCAATACGAGCAGTACTTC. Looking up the rest from reference TRBV30 and TRBJ2-7 gives the full variable domain: SQTIHQWPATLVQPVGSPLSLECTVEGTSNPNLYWYRQAAGRGLQLLFYSVGIGQISSEVPQNLSASRPQDRQFILSSKKLLLSDSGFYLCAWTPVGRGQYEQYFGPGTRLTVT.

This clone is judged medium-sized. The V and J genes are TRBV11-3 and TRBJ2-1, with D possibly matching TRBD2 (6 bases). CDR1 and CDR2 from the germline V gene are SGHNT and YENEEA. Trimming removed 5 bases at V and 6 bases at J, with 14 bases between. The length of the CDR3 is 14 residues. The CDR3 DNA sequence: TGTGCCAGCAGCAGTCGGGACTCTGTCAATGAGCAGTTCTTC. Protein product: CASSSRDSVNEQFF.

This clone was recorded a few times. The chain couples TRBV6-5 to TRBJ2-7, with D perhaps matching TRBD2 (6 bases). CDR1 and CDR2 (germline): MNHEY, SVGAGI. This CDR3 is built from 14 residues. V was pared by 5 bases and J by 0 bases, with 11 bases between. The chain's CDR3 is CASSPRGDSYEQYF. CDR3 sequence (DNA): TGTGCCAGCAGTCCGCGGGGAGACTCCTACGAGCAGTACTTC.

This clone was counted once. The sample carries other DNA sequences with the same CDR3. The CDR3 DNA reads as TGTGCCAGCAGTGAAGCGCTTCCGGGGACTGAAGCTTTCTTT. It yields the protein CASSEALPGTEAFF. V usage is TRBV2 and J usage is TRBJ1-1; D unresolved. The ends were cut back, 0 bases at V and 5 bases at J, with 10 bases in the middle. Germline V gene data show CDR1 as SNHLY and CDR2 as FYNNEI. This CDR3 contains 14 residues.

The chain couples TRBV15 to TRBJ2-5, with D unresolved. In germline, CDR1 is LNHNV, CDR2 YYDKDF (reference sequence). The CDR3 is made up of 16 amino acids. Trimming pared 3 bases from V and 1 base from J, leaving 15 bases between. The CDR3 sequence: CATSSGIMDGQETQYF. The CDR3 bases are TGTGCCACCAGCAGCGGTATTATGGACGGCCAAGAGACCCAGTACTTC.

This clone was found a few times. The rearrangement links TRBV28 to TRBJ1-1; D possibly corresponds to TRBD1 (5 bases). The CDR3 is made up of 14 amino acids. Germline V lookup: CDR1 MDHEN, CDR2 SYDVKM. V dropped 5 bases and J dropped 1 base, with 11 bases sitting between them. The CDR3 reads CASSPTAPNTEAFF. CDR3 bases: TGTGCCAGCAGTCCGACAGCCCCGAACACTGAAGCTTTCTTT.

The chain employs TRBV6-1 and TRBJ2-7; no clear D gene. This CDR3 spans 11 amino acids. The germline gives CDR1 MNHNS, CDR2 SASEGT. Trimming took 3 bases from V and 3 from J, leaving 3 bases between them. In DNA, the CDR3 is TGTGCCAGCAGTGAGTTCTACGAGCAGTACTTC. Its protein product is CASSEFYEQYF.

The chain employs TRBV7-2 and TRBJ1-2; D is perhaps TRBD1 (6 bases). Germline V CDR1 and CDR2: SGHTA, FQGNSA. The CDR3 has 14 amino acids. V was trimmed by 4 bases and J by 2 bases, leaving 11 bases between them. CDR3 coding DNA: TGTGCCAGCAGCTGGCCCGGGACAAACTATGGCTACACCTTC. It is translated as CASSWPGTNYGYTF.

This clone is judged large. The chain links TRBV6-5 to TRBJ2-2; D is possibly TRBD1 or TRBD2 (6 bases each). CDR3 length: 13 amino acids. Germline assignment: CDR1 MNHEY and CDR2 SVGAGI. V lost 5 bases and J 7 bases, leaving 11 bases between the germline ends. This CDR3 reads CASSRTAGGELFF. The DNA for the CDR3 is TGTGCCAGCAGTCGGACAGCGGGCGGGGAGCTGTTTTTT.

J is TRBJ2-5 and V is TRBV25-1, with D unresolved. CDR1 and CDR2 (germline): MGHDK, SYGVNS. V was shortened by 6 bases and J by 4 bases, with 6 bases between the two germline ends. This CDR3 spans 11 amino acids. The CDR3 DNA sequence: TGTGCCAGCAGCGGTCTAGAGACCCAGTACTTC. The encoded protein is CASSGLETQYF. Full variable domain (rest looked up from reference TRBV25-1 and TRBJ2-5): EADIYQTPRYLVIGTGKKITLECSQTMGHDKMYWYQQDPGMELHLIHYSYGVNSTEKGDLSSESTVSRIRTEHFPLTLESARPSHTSQYLCASSGLETQYFGPGTRLLVL.

The gene calls are TRBV14 and TRBJ1-1; D is undetermined. The CDR3 has 13 amino acids. Germline lookup yields CDR1 SGHDN and CDR2 FVKESK. V was trimmed by 5 bases and J by 4 bases, leaving 11 bases between them. The CDR3 nucleotides read TGTGCCAGCAGCTTGGGTGCCGGCACTGAAGCTTTCTTT. Translating gives CASSLGAGTEAFF.

V usage is TRBV5-1 and J usage is TRBJ2-7, with a possible D match to TRBD1 (8 bases). Trimming removed 5 bases from V and 2 bases from J, with 14 bases in between. CDR3 length: 14 amino acids. Germline CDR1 and CDR2: SGHRS and YFSETQ. CDR3 loop: CASRGGTGPYEQYF. Here the CDR3 DNA reads TGCGCCAGCAGGGGAGGGACAGGTCCCTACGAGCAGTACTTC.

The rearrangement joins TRBV7-9 to TRBJ2-1; D remains unclear. Trimming left V 2 bases short and J 2 bases short, with 13 bases between. The CDR3 length is 16 residues. Germline V lookup: CDR1 SEHNR, CDR2 FQNEAQ (reference sequence). CDR3 nucleotide sequence: TGTGCCAGCAGCTTAATGCCTCCCGAGCCCTACAATGAGCAGTTCTTC. Translated: CASSLMPPEPYNEQFF.

The chain uses TRBV11-2 and TRBJ2-3; 9 bases align to TRBD1. J lost 7 bases, V lost 3 bases, and 5 bases had no gene match. Germline CDR1 reads SGHAT; CDR2 reads FQNNGV. The CDR3 is 14 residues long. The CDR3 sequence: CASSFWTGENTQYF. The CDR3 DNA reads TGTGCCAGCAGCTTTTGGACAGGGGAGAATACGCAGTATTTT.

The chain joins TRBV7-6 to TRBJ2-2; D might be TRBD1 or TRBD2, each matching 5 bases. This CDR3 comprises 16 residues. V lost 4 bases and J 6 bases, leaving 18 bases between the germline ends. In germline, CDR1 is SGHVS, CDR2 FNYEAQ. The CDR3 DNA reads TGTGCCAGCAGCTCGGCGGTGGGGGTGAGGGCCGGGGAGCTGTTTTTT. This encodes CASSSAVGVRAGELFF.

The CDR3 loop is CASSLRLAGGFEQFF. The CDR3 DNA is TGTGCCAGCAGCTTACGACTAGCGGGAGGTTTTGAGCAGTTCTTC. The chain has TRBV7-6 and TRBJ2-1; 13 nucleotides agree with TRBD2. Trimming removed 2 bases from V and 9 bases from J; junction bases left unmatched: 4. This CDR3 is 15 amino acids long. Germline CDR1 is SGHVS and CDR2 is FNYEAQ.